This TCR beta chain was captured in a study of T cell responses to AZD1222 COVID-19 vaccine. Per germline, CDR1 MDHEN and CDR2 SYDVKM. Trimming left V 7 bases short and J 2 bases short, with 12 bases between. This CDR3 has 13 residues. TCRdb's copy holds only in-frame clones and misses some; the assay was immunoSEQ multiplex PCR. Of about 120,000 clones in the sample, roughly 90% were seen once. The source material was peripheral blood, sampled 28 days after the second AZD1222 dose. The V and J genes are TRBV28 and TRBJ2-7, with D perhaps matching TRBD1 or TRBD2 (5 bases each). This clonotype originated in an adult who received the AZD1222 COVID-19 vaccine. Written as DNA, the CDR3 is TGTGCCAGCATGGGGGTTCCTACCTACGAGCAGTACTTC. Residues: CASMGVPTYEQYF.